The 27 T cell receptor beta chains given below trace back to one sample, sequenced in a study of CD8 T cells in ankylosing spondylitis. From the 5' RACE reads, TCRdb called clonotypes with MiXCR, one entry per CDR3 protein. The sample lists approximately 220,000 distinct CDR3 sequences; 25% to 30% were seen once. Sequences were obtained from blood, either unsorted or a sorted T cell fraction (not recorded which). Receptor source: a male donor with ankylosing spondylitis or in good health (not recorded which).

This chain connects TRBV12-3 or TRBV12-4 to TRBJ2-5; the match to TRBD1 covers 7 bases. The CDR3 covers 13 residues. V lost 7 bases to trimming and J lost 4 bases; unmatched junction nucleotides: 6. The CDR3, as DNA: TGTGCCAGCAACCCCGACAGGGCAGAGACCCAGTACTTC. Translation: CASNPDRAETQYF.

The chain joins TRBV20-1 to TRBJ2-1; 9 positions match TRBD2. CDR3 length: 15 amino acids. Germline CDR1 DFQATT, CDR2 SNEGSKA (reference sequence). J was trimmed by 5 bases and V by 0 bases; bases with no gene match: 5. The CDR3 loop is CSARDLAGADNEQFF. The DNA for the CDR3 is TGCAGTGCTAGAGATTTAGCGGGAGCCGACAATGAGCAGTTCTTC.

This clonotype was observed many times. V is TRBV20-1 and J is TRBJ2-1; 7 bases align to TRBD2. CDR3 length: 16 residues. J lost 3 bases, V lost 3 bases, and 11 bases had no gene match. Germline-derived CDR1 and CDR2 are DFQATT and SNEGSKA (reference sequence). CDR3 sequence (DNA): TGCAGTGCTAGGACGTTAGCAACTAGCGACTACAATGAGCAGTTCTTC. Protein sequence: CSARTLATSDYNEQFF.

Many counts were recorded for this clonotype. The CDR3, as DNA: TGCAGTGGTGCGCAGGGAGACAATGAGCAGTTCTTC. Amino acid sequence: CSGAQGDNEQFF. The chain uses TRBV20-1 and TRBJ2-1; D might be TRBD1 or TRBD2, each matching 5 bases. The germline V gene has CDR1 DFQATT and CDR2 SNEGSKA (reference sequence). The germline V and J ends were trimmed by 7 bases and 5 bases, with 12 bases remaining between them. CDR3 size: 12 residues.

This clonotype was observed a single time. For the CDR3, the DNA is TGCAGCGTTGGCGAGCTAATGAACACTGAAGCTTTCTTT. Protein: CSVGELMNTEAFF. This sequence joins TRBV29-1 and TRBJ1-1; D ambiguous. This CDR3 has 13 residues. The ends were cut back, 4 bases at V and 0 bases at J, with 9 bases in the middle. The V gene's germline CDR1 is SQVTM and CDR2 ANQGSEA.

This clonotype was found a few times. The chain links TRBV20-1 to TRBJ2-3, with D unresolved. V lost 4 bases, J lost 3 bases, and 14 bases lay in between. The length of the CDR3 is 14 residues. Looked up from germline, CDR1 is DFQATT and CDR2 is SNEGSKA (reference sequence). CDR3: CSAIPHPQTDTQYF. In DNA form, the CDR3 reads TGCAGTGCTATTCCTCACCCACAAACAGATACGCAGTATTTT.

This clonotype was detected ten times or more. CDR3 bases: TGTGCCAGCAGCCGTGCAGAGACCCAGTACTTC. It specifies CASSRAETQYF. The rearrangement joins TRBV6-2 or TRBV6-3 to TRBJ2-5; no definite D call. V gave up 6 bases and J gave up 4 bases, with 6 bases separating them. Germline V gene lookup returns CDR1 MNHEY and CDR2 SVGEGT. The CDR3 has 11 residues.

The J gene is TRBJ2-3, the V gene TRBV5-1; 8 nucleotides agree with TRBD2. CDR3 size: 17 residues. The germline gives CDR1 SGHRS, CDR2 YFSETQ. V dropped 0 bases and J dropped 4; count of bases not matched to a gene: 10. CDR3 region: CASSLGRPGGPSDTQYF. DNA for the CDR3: TGCGCCAGCAGCTTGGGAAGACCGGGAGGGCCGTCAGATACGCAGTATTTT.

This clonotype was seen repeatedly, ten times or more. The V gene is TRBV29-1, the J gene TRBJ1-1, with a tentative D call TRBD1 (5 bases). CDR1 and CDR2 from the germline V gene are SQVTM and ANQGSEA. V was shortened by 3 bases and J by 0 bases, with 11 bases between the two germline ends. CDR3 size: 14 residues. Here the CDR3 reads CSVEGRLMNTEAFF. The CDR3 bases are TGCAGCGTTGAGGGGCGACTTATGAACACTGAAGCTTTCTTT. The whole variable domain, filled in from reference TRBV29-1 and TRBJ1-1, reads SAVISQKPSRDICQRGTSLTIQCQVDSQVTMMFWYRQQPGQSLTLIATANQGSEATYESGFVIDKFPISRPNLTFSTLTVSNMSPEDSSIYLCSVEGRLMNTEAFFGQGTRLTVV.

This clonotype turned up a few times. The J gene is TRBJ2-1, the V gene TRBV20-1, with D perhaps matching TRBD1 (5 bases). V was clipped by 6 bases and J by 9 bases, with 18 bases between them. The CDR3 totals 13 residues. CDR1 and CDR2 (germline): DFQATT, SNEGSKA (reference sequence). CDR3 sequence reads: CSAHRTPGGEQFF. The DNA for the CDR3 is TGCAGTGCCCACAGGACCCCTGGCGGTGAGCAGTTCTTC.

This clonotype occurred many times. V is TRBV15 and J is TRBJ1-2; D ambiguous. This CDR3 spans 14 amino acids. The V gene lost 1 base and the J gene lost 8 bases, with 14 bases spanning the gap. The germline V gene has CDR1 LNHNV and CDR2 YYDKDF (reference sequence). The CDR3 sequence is CATSRGPFGGGYTF. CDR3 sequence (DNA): TGTGCCACCAGCAGAGGTCCCTTCGGTGGAGGCTACACCTTC.

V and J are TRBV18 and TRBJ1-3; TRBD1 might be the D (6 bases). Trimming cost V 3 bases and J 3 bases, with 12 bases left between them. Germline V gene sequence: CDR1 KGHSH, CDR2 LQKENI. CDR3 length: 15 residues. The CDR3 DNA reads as TGTGCCAGCTCACCTCGGAGGGGGGATGGAAACACCATATATTTT. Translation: CASSPRRGDGNTIYF.

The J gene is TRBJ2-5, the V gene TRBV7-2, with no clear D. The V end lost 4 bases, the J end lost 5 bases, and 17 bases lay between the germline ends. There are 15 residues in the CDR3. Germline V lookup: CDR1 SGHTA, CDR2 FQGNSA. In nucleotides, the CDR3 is TGTGCCAGCAGCTCCGCTATACAATTTCGGGAGACCCAGTACTTC. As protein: CASSSAIQFRETQYF.

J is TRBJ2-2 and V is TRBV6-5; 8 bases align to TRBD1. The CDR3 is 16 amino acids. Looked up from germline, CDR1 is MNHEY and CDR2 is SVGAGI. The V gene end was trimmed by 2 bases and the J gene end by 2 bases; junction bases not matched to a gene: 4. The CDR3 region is CASSYGQGANTGELFF. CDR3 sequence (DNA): TGTGCCAGCAGTTACGGGCAGGGGGCTAACACCGGGGAGCTGTTTTTT.

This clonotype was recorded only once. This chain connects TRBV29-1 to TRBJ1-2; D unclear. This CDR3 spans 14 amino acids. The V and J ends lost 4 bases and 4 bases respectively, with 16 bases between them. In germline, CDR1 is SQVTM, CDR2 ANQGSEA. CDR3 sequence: CSVGDDFAGYGYTF. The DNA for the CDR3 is TGCAGCGTTGGAGATGACTTCGCGGGCTATGGCTACACCTTC.

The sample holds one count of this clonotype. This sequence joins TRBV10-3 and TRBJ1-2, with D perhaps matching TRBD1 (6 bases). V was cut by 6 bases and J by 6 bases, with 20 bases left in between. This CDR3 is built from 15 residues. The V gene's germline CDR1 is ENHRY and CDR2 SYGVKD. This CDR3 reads CAIRGPQGQSNGYTF. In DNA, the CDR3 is TGTGCCATCAGAGGGCCACAGGGCCAATCGAATGGCTACACCTTC.

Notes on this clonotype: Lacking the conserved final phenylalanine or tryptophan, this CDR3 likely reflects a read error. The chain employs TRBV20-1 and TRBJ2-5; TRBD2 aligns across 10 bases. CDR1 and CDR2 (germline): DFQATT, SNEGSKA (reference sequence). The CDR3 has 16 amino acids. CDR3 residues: CCARDAAGGNQETQYL. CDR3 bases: TGCTGTGCTAGAGATGCAGCGGGAGGGAACCAAGAGACCCAGTACCTC.

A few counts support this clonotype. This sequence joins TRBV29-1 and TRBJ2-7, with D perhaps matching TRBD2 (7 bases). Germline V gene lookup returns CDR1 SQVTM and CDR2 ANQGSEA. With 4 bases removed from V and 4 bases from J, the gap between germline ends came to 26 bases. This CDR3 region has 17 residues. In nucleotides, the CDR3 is TGCAGCGTTGTGGGGGGGTGGACGGGGACACCCCCATACGAGCAGTACTTC. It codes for CSVVGGWTGTPPYEQYF.

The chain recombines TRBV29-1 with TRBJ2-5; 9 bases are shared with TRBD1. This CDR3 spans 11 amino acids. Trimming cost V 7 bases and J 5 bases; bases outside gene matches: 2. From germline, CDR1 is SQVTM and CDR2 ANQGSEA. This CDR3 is CSGGTGETQYF. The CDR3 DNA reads TGCAGCGGTGGGACAGGGGAGACCCAGTACTTC.

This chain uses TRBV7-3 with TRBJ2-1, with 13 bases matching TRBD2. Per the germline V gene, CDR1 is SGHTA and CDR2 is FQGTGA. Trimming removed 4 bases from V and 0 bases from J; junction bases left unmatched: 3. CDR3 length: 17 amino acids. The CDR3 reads CASSSGLAGSSYNEQFF. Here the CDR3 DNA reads TGTGCCAGCAGCTCGGGACTAGCGGGAAGCTCCTACAATGAGCAGTTCTTC.

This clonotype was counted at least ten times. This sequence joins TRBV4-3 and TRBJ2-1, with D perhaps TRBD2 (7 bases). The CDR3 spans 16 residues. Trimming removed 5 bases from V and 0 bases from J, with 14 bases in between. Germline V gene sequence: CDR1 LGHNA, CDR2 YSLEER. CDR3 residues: CASSAGAWSSYNEQFF. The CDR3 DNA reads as TGCGCCAGCAGCGCGGGGGCCTGGAGCTCCTACAATGAGCAGTTCTTC.

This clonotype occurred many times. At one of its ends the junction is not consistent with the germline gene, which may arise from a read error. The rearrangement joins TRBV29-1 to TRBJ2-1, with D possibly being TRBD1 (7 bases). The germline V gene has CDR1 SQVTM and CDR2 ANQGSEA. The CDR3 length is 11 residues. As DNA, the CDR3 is TGCAGCGTTGCCGGGGGACAGTACACCCTCTTC. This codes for CSVAGGQYTLF.

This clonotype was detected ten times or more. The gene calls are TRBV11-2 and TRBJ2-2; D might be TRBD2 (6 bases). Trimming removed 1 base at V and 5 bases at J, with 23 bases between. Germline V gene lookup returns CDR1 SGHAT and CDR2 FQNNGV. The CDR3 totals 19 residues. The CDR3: CASSLGSGLGRTRTGELFF. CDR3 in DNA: TGTGCCAGCAGCTTAGGGAGCGGGCTTGGGCGGACGCGAACCGGGGAGCTGTTTTTT.

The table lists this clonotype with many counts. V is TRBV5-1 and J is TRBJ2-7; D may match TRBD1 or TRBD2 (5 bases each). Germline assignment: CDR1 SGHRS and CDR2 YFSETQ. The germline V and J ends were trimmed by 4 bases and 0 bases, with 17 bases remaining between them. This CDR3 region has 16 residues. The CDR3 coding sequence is TGCGCCAGCAGCCCGGGAAGGAGTGGGACCTCCTACGAGCAGTACTTC. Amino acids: CASSPGRSGTSYEQYF.

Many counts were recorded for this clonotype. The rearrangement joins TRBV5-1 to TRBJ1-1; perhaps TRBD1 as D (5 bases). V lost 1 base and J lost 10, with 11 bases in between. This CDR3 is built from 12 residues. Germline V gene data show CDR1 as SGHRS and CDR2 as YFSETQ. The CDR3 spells CASSLRGDAAFF. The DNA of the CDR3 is TGCGCCAGCAGCTTGAGAGGGGATGCAGCTTTCTTT.

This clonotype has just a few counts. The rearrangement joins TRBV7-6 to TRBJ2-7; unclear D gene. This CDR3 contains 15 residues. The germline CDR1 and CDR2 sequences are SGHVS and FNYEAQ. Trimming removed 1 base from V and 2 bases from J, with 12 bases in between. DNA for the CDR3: TGTGCCAGCAGCTTAGGACCCCCGGGCACCTACGAGCAGTACTTC. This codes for CASSLGPPGTYEQYF.

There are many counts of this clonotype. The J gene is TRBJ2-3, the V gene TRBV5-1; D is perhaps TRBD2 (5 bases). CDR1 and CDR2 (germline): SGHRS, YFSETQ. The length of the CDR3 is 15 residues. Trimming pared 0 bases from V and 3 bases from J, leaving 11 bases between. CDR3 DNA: TGCGCCAGCAGCTTGGGTGCGGGTTTGACAGATACGCAGTATTTT. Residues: CASSLGAGLTDTQYF. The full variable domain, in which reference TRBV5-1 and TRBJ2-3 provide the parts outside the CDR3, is KAGVTQTPRYLIKTRGQQVTLSCSPISGHRSVSWYQQTPGQGLQFLFEYFSETQRNKGNFPGRFSGRQFSNSRSEMNVSTLELGDSALYLCASSLGAGLTDTQYFGPGTRLTVL.